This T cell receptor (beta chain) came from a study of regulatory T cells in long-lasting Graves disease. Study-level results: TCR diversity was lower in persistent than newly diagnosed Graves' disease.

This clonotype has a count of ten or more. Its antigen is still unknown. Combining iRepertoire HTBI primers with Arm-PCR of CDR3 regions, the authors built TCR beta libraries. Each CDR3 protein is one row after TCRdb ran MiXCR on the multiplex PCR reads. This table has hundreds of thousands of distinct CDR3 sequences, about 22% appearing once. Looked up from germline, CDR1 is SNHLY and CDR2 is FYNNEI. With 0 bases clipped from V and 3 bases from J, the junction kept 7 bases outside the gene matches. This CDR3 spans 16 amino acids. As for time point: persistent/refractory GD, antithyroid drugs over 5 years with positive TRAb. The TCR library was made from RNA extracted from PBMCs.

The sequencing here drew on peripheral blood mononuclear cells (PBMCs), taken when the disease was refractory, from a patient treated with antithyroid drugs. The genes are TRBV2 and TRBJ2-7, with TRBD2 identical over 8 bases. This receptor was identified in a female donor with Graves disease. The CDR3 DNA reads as TGTGCCAGCAGTGAAGCGCTCGCGGGGGGCTACTACGAGCAGTACTTC. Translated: CASSEALAGGYYEQYF.